Here is one T cell receptor (beta chain) with its context. The antigen remains undetermined. At cycle 4 day 1, cycle 7 day 1, and baseline, blood was sampled. This sample is drawn from a study of OX40 agonist ivuxolimab in advanced cancers. Study-wide results and limits: Partial responders at 0.1-3.0 mg/kg showed near-lowest clonal expansion.

Some clones are missing from TCRdb's copy, which holds only in-frame ones; the method was immunoSEQ multiplex PCR. The sample has more than 45,000 clones; under 85% are singletons. The starting material was CD4+ or CD8+ T cells sorted from blood, obtained in a trial of the OX40 agonist ivuxolimab. This TCR came from an adult with an advanced solid tumor such as melanoma, head and neck, liver or kidney cancer.

As DNA, the CDR3 is TGTGCCAGCAGTTACCCCGGACAGGGGAAAAACACTGAAGCTTTCTTT. It is translated as CASSYPGQGKNTEAFF. The V call is TRBV6-6, the J call TRBJ1-1, with TRBD1 identical over 9 bases. CDR1 MNHNY and CDR2 SVGAGI come from the germline V gene (reference sequence). This CDR3 contains 16 residues. Trimming removed 2 bases from V and 2 bases from J; junction bases left unmatched: 6.